Following are 3 T cell receptor beta chains from one sample sequenced in a study of human T cells and chemical hapten exposure. Time point in this sample: patch test 1, 2 weeks after DPC sensitization. Noted treatment: therapeutic diphenylcyclopropenone sensitization with weekly scalp DPC. TCRdb ran MiXCR on the RACE reads and lists one entry per CDR3 protein. The sample records tens of thousands of distinct CDR3 sequences, about 10% being singletons. Sequenced here: whole blood, sampled in connection with sensitization to the hapten diphenylcyclopropenone (DPC). These receptor sequences come from a woman between 50 and 59 years old with alopecia areata. Some clones in this sample may be carry-over from other donors' samples.

This clonotype was seen a handful of times. The gene calls are TRBV28 and TRBJ2-2, with TRBD2 matching 8 bases. Germline CDR1 and CDR2: MDHEN and SYDVKM. The CDR3 has 20 residues. V shed 7 bases, J shed 0 bases, and the junction held 19 bases outside the gene matches. In DNA form, the CDR3 reads TGTGCCAGCACCCTCACCGGGACTAGGAGAACTCGGGCGAACACCGGGGAGCTGTTTTTT. It yields the protein CASTLTGTRRTRANTGELFF.

Details on this clonotype: The germline gene is not matched at one end of the junction; a read error may be the cause. The CDR3 sequence: CASRMDPEDYGCTF. The CDR3 nucleotides are TGCGCCAGCCGTATGGACCCCGAGGACTATGGCTGCACCTTC. This sequence joins TRBV5-1 and TRBJ1-2; D call uncertain. This CDR3 contains 14 residues. The germline gives CDR1 SGHRS, CDR2 YFSETQ.

This clonotype was observed many times. This sequence joins TRBV18 and TRBJ2-4, with D tentatively TRBD2 (5 bases). Germline V CDR1 and CDR2: KGHSH, LQKENI. V dropped 1 base and J dropped 7 bases, with 17 bases sitting between them. The CDR3 has 16 amino acids. The CDR3 DNA reads as TGTGCCAGCTCACCACAGGCCACAGCAGGCGGGAACATTCAGTACTTC. Residues: CASSPQATAGGNIQYF.